The sequence of this T cell receptor (beta chain) was determined in a study of T cell repertoires in cytomegalovirus infection. At the level of the study: Matching HLA type and CMV infection were both indicated by public TCR beta signatures.

Germline V lookup: CDR1 KGHDR, CDR2 SFDVKD. The V segment lost 4 bases and the J segment 5 bases; nucleotides outside the gene matches: 6. The CDR3 has 15 residues. This clonotype was detected many times. Its antigen is not known. A single record per CDR3 protein comes from TCRdb applying MiXCR to the reads. The table shows about 350,000 distinct CDR3 sequences, with nearly 35% occurring only once. The sequence derives from a human donor in good health (CMV status not recorded). Some clones in this sample may be carry-over from other donors' samples. The source material was cultured PBMCs, sampled from culture after CMV antigen stimulation. The gene calls are TRBV24-1 and TRBJ1-1; 10 positions match TRBD1. Written as DNA, the CDR3 is TGTGCCACCAGTGAGGCCGGGACAGGGGCTACTGAAGCTTTCTTT. Protein sequence: CATSEAGTGATEAFF.